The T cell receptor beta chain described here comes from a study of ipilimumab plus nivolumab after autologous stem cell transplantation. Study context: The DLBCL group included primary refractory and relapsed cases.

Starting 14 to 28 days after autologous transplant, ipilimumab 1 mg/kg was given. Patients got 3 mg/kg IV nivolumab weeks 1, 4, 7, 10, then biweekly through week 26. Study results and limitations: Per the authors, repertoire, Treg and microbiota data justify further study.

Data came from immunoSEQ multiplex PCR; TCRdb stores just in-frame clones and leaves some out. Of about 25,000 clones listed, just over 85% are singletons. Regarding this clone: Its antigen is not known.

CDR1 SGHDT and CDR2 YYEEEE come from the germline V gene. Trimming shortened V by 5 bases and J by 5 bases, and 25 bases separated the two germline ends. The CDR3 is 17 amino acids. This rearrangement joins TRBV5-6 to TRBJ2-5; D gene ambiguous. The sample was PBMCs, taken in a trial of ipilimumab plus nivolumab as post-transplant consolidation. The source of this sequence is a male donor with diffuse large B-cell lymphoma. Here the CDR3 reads CASSPRWAPTKWETQYF. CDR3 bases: TGTGCCAGCAGTCCGAGGTGGGCACCAACTAAATGGGAGACCCAGTACTTC.